What follows describes a single T cell receptor (beta chain). The table lists this clone with a count of one. The antigen this receptor binds is unknown. Base qualities are not recorded, but no much larger clone differs from it by a single base. This sample is part of a study of OX40 agonist ivuxolimab in advanced cancers. With respect to the entire study: The costimulatory receptor OX40 (CD134) was targeted by ivuxolimab, a fully human IgG2 agonistic monoclonal antibody. Intravenous ivuxolimab was administered to patients every 2 weeks at six dose levels: 0.01, 0.1, 0.3, 1.5, 3 and 10 mg/kg. Of the approximately 54 patients in dose escalation, around 20 had hepatocellular carcinoma, about 15 had melanoma, 9 had renal cell carcinoma and 9 had head and neck cancer. In the dose-escalation cohort, around four fifths of patients were male, and the mean age was approximately 60 years with a range of roughly 20 to 79. Prior anti-PD-1, anti-PD-L1 or anti-CTLA-4 therapy was permitted, and approximately 39% of dose-escalation patients had received checkpoint inhibitors. Partial responses occurred in three dose-escalation patients, of whom one had hepatocellular carcinoma and two had cutaneous melanoma. Peripheral TCRbeta sequencing aimed to test whether ivuxolimab altered TCR sequence diversity and caused clonal T-cell expansion. The paper covers the monotherapy dose-escalation part of the phase I ivuxolimab trial, which included N of about 50 patients.

From the germline V gene, CDR1 is SGHRS and CDR2 is YFSETQ. The CDR3 runs 15 residues from the cysteine to the phenylalanine. This entry keeps only the CDR3 DNA: 45 bases, framed from base 1. Germline trimming: 0 bases from V, 3 bases from J; junction bases outside gene matches: 5. To sequence the TCRbeta CDR3 region, genomic DNA was isolated from the sorted cells. The immunoSEQ Assay was used to sequence the TCRbeta CDR3 regions. The table comes from immuneACCESS by way of TCRdb, which keeps in-frame sequences with V and J called. Part of the clones is missing from these tables; in studies checked, under half for an unresolved V gene and the rest for unknown reasons. The sample data list about 99,000 clones, and roughly 94% of these were observed just once. The ten largest clones add up to less than 0.2% of the sample. The trial excluded patients who had a history of autoimmune disease or were on systemic immunosuppression. Peripheral blood for TCR sequencing was collected from all dose cohorts at baseline, on cycle 4 day 1, and on cycle 7 day 1. Samples came from an open-label, multicenter, first-in-human phase I dose-escalation trial of ivuxolimab. Adults with locally advanced or metastatic melanoma, renal cell carcinoma, hepatocellular carcinoma or head and neck squamous cell carcinoma were enrolled in the trial. Before TCR sequencing, CD4+ T cells and CD8+ T cells from peripheral blood were sorted into separate populations.

What the research found in general, with its limitations: After ivuxolimab, CD8+ T cells had more expanded clones than CD4+ T cells on average. In the 0.1-3.0 mg/kg groups, partial responders had among the lowest normalized peripheral clonal expansion, particularly in CD8+ T cells. Antigen specificity was not determined for the clonally expanded peripheral T cells. At doses of 0.1 to 3.0 mg/kg, clonal expansion of both CD4+ and CD8+ T cells in blood was seen between baseline and week 6. Low levels of normalized T-cell clonal expansion were also seen in some patients who did not respond.

This sequence uses TRBV5-1 and TRBJ2-7; TRBD2 lines up with 8 middle nucleotides. The sample consisted of CD4+ or CD8+ T cells sorted from blood, taken in a trial of the OX40 agonist ivuxolimab. The clonotype was recovered from an adult with an advanced solid tumor such as melanoma, head and neck, liver or kidney cancer. The CDR3 here reads CASSLDLAGYYEQYF. In nucleotide form, the sequence is TGCGCCAGCAGCTTGGACCTAGCGGGCTACTACGAGCAGTACTTC.